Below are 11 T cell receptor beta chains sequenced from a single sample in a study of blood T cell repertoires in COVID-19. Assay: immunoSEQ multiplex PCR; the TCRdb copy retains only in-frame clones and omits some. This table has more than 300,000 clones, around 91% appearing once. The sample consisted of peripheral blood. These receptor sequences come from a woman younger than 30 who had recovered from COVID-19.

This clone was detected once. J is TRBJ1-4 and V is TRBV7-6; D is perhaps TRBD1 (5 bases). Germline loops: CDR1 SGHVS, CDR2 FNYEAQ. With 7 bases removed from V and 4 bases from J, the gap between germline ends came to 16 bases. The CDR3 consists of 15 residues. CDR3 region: CASKLTGGVNEKLFF. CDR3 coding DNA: TGTGCCAGCAAGCTCACCGGGGGGGTTAATGAAAAACTGTTTTTT.

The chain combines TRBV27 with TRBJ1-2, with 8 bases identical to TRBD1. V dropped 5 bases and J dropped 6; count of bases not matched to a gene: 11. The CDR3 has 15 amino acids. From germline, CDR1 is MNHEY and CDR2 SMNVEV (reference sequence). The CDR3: CASSRQTGEIDGYTF. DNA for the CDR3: TGTGCCAGCAGTCGACAGACAGGGGAGATAGATGGCTACACCTTC.

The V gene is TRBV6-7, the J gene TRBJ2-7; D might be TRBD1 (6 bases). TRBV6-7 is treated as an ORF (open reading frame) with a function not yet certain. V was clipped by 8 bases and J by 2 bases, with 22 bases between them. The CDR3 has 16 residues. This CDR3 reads CASRYLGHASTYEQYV. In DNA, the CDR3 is TGTGCCAGCCGCTACCTGGGACACGCATCCACCTACGAGCAGTACGTC.

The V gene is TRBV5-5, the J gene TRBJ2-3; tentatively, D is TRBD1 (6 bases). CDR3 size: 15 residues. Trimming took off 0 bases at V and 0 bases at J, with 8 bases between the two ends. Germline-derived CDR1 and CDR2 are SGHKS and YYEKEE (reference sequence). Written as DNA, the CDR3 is TGTGCCAGCAGCTTGGCAGGGACAAGCACAGATACGCAGTATTTT. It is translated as CASSLAGTSTDTQYF.

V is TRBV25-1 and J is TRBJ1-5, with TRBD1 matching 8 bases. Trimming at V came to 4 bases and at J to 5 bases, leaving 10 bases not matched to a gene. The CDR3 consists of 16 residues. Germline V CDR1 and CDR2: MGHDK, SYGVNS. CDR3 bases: TGTGCCAGCAGTGCATCCGGGACAGGTCCCTATCAGCCCCAGCATTTT. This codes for CASSASGTGPYQPQHF.

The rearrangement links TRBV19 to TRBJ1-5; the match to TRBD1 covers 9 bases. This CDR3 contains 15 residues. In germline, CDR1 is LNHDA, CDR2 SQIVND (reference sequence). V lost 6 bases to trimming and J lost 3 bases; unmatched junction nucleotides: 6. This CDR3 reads CASRPGQGPNQPQHF. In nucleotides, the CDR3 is TGTGCCAGTAGGCCGGGACAGGGCCCCAATCAGCCCCAGCATTTT. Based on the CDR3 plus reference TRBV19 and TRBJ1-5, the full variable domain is DGGITQSPKYLFRKEGQNVTLSCEQNLNHDAMYWYRQDPGQGLRLIYYSQIVNDFQKGDIAEGYSVSREKKESFPLTVTSAQKNPTAFYLCASRPGQGPNQPQHFGDGTRLSIL.

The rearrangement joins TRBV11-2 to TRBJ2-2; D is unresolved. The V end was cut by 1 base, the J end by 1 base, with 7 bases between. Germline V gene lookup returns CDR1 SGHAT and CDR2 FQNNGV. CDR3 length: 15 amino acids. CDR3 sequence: CASSLGAQNTGELFF. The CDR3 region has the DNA TGTGCCAGCAGCTTAGGCGCTCAGAACACCGGGGAGCTGTTTTTT.

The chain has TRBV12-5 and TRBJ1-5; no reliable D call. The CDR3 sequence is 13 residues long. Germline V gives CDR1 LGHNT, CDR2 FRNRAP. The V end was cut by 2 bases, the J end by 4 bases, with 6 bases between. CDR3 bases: TGTGCTAGTGGTTTGAGTCGGAATCAGCCCCAGCATTTT. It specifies CASGLSRNQPQHF.

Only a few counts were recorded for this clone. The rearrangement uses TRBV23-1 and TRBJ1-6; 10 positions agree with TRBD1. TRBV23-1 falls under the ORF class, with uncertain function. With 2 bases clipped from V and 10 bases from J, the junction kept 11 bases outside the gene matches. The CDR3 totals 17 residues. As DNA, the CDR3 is TGCGCCAGCAGTCAAATGGAGGAGGGGACAGGGGAATCACCCCTCCACTTT. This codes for CASSQMEEGTGESPLHF.

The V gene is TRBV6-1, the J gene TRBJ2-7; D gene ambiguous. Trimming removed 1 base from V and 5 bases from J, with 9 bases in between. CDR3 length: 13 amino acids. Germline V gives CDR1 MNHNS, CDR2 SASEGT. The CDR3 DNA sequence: TGTGCCAGCAGTGAAGGCACTCCCAACGAGCAGTACGTC. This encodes CASSEGTPNEQYV.

The CDR3 region is CASSLGGTGGPTDTQYF. CDR3 DNA sequence: TGTGCCAGCAGCTTAGGGGGGACGGGAGGGCCGACAGATACGCAGTATTTT. V gene TRBV7-9 combines with J gene TRBJ2-3; 8 nucleotides agree with TRBD2. From germline, CDR1 is SEHNR and CDR2 FQNEAQ (reference sequence). The ends lost 1 base at V and 3 bases at J; junction bases unmatched: 9. The CDR3 contains 17 residues.